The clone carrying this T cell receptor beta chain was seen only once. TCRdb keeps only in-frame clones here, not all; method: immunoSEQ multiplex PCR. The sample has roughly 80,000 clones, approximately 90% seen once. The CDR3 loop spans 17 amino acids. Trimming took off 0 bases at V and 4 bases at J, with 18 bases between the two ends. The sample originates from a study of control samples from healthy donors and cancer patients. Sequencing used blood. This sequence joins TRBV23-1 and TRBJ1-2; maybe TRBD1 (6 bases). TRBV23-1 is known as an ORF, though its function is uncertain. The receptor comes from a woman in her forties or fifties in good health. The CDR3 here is CASSQSKPREGGYGYTF. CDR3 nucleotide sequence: TGCGCCAGCAGTCAATCGAAACCCAGGGAGGGGGGCTATGGCTACACCTTC.